A single sample is the source of the 17 T cell receptor beta chains below, sequenced in a study of low-dose radiotherapy and immunotherapy resistance in tumors. Indicated time point: after trial treatment. As to treatment: LDRT plus nivolumab, ipilimumab, low-dose cyclophosphamide and aspirin (RACIN trial). Primers used for first-strand cDNA, a TRAV- and TRBV-specific set, covered both alpha and beta chains. Amplification, which lasted roughly 22 PCR cycles, used a constant-region primer and V-primer adapter to amplify TCRs. TCRdb re-called the reads through MiXCR, storing one row per CDR3 protein. The repertoire holds tens of thousands of distinct CDR3 sequences, with less than 25% as singletons. The specimen comprised PBMCs, sampled after low-dose radiotherapy plus immunotherapy. These receptors were obtained from a female donor with ovarian cancer.

This clonotype was seen at least ten times. The rearrangement joins TRBV28 to TRBJ1-1; 7 bases are a match to TRBD1. The junction had 8 bases not matched to a gene; V was cut back by 6 bases and J by 4 bases. The CDR3 is 14 residues long. Germline V CDR1 and CDR2: MDHEN, SYDVKM. In DNA form, the CDR3 reads TGTGCCAGCAGGGTGACAGGGAGGGCCACTGAAGCTTTCTTT. Encoded protein: CASRVTGRATEAFF.

This chain connects TRBV9 to TRBJ2-3; 8 bases agree with TRBD1. CDR3 length: 16 residues. After removal of 2 bases from V and 4 bases from J, the junction contained 9 bases not matched to a gene. CDR1 is SGDLS, CDR2 YYNGEE, per germline. Here the CDR3 DNA reads TGTGCCAGCAGCGTGCCAACAGGGGGGTTTGCAGATACGCAGTATTTT. This gives the protein CASSVPTGGFADTQYF. The variable domain in full, completed from reference TRBV9 and TRBJ2-3, reads DSGVTQTPKHLITATGQRVTLRCSPRSGDLSVYWYQQSLDQGLQFLIQYYNGEERAKGNILERFSAQQFPDLHSELNLSSLELGDSALYFCASSVPTGGFADTQYFGPGTRLTVL.

This clonotype was counted ten times or more. The gene calls are TRBV27 and TRBJ2-6, with a possible D match to TRBD2 (5 bases). Trimming removed 3 bases at V and 4 bases at J, with 13 bases between. Per germline, CDR1 MNHEY and CDR2 SMNVEV (reference sequence). The CDR3 length is 16 residues. DNA for the CDR3: TGTGCCAGCAGTTTTTCACGGGGTAGCGGGGCCAACGTCCTGACTTTC. Protein sequence: CASSFSRGSGANVLTF.

The chain uses TRBV19 and TRBJ1-5, with 8 nucleotides matching TRBD1. J lost 1 base, V lost 8 bases, and 7 bases had no gene match. The CDR3 extends over 15 amino acids. The germline gives CDR1 LNHDA, CDR2 SQIVND (reference sequence). The CDR3 DNA is TGTGCCAGTGCCCGGACAGGGACGAGCAATCAGCCCCAGCATTTT. Its protein product is CASARTGTSNQPQHF.

This clonotype was counted a few times. V gene TRBV4-3 combines with J gene TRBJ2-2; 10 bases match TRBD2. Unmatched junction bases numbered 9, after V lost 3 bases and J lost 5 bases. Looked up from germline, CDR1 is LGHNA and CDR2 is YSLEER. The CDR3 has 17 amino acids. CDR3 in amino acids: CASSQPLLAGQTGELFF. The CDR3 DNA follows: TGCGCCAGCAGCCAGCCTCTACTAGCGGGACAAACCGGGGAGCTGTTTTTT.

This clonotype has a count of ten or more. The V call is TRBV27, the J call TRBJ1-2; D is possibly TRBD1 (6 bases). CDR3 length: 13 residues. Between the trimmed V and J ends, which lost 6 bases and 5 bases, there was a span of 13 bases. Germline CDR1 MNHEY, CDR2 SMNVEV (reference sequence). CDR3 sequence (DNA): TGTGCCAGCAGACAAGACAGGTTTTATGGCTACACCTTC. This sequence encodes CASRQDRFYGYTF.

The table lists this clonotype with many counts. The V gene is TRBV6-2 or TRBV6-3, the J gene TRBJ2-1, with D possibly TRBD1 on 5 matching bases. V gave up 5 bases and J gave up 1 base, with 12 bases separating them. Germline CDR1 MNHEY, CDR2 SVGEGT. This CDR3 is 15 amino acids long. CDR3 in DNA: TGTGCCAGCAGTGTACAGGAAATGTCCTACAATGAGCAGTTCTTC. Encoded protein: CASSVQEMSYNEQFF.

This clonotype was seen at least ten times. The chain employs TRBV28 and TRBJ2-3; the D gene could be TRBD1 or TRBD2 (5 bases each). The ends were cut back, 5 bases at V and 6 bases at J, with 15 bases in the middle. CDR1 is MDHEN and CDR2 is SYDVKM in the germline V gene. The CDR3 runs to 14 residues. CDR3 loop: CASSDPEGFDTQYF. CDR3 sequence (DNA): TGTGCCAGCAGTGACCCCGAGGGGTTCGATACGCAGTATTTT.

This clonotype was seen a handful of times. This rearrangement joins TRBV28 to TRBJ2-7, with TRBD1 matching 7 bases. In germline, CDR1 is MDHEN, CDR2 SYDVKM. The V and J ends lost 7 bases and 0 bases, in that order; junction bases with no gene match: 6. This CDR3 is 14 amino acids long. This CDR3 reads CASTKGAASYEQYF. The CDR3 DNA reads as TGTGCCAGCACGAAGGGGGCCGCCTCCTACGAGCAGTACTTC.

This clonotype was seen at least ten times. V and J are TRBV4-1 and TRBJ1-1; the D gene is possibly TRBD1 (6 bases). V lost 3 bases, J lost 2 bases, and 16 bases lay in between. This CDR3 has 16 amino acids. Germline CDR1 is MGHRA and CDR2 is YSYEKL. The CDR3 protein is CASSQPIDRRNTEAFF. The CDR3 bases are TGCGCCAGCAGCCAGCCGATTGACAGGCGAAACACTGAAGCTTTCTTT.

This clonotype was recorded many times. This rearrangement joins TRBV14 to TRBJ1-6; no reliable D call. The CDR3 spans 13 residues. V was cut by 3 bases and J by 9 bases, with 9 bases left in between. Germline V gives CDR1 SGHDN, CDR2 FVKESK. The CDR3 region is CASSQSVGSPLHF. The DNA for the CDR3 is TGTGCCAGCAGCCAGTCGGTGGGTTCACCCCTCCACTTT. The full variable domain, its missing parts supplied by reference TRBV14 and TRBJ1-6, is EAGVTQFPSHSVIEKGQTVTLRCDPISGHDNLYWYRRVMGKEIKFLLHFVKESKQDESGMPNNRFLAERTGGTYSTLKVQPAELEDSGVYFCASSQSVGSPLHFGNGTRLTVT.

This clonotype appeared a few times. This chain uses TRBV20-1 with TRBJ2-1, with TRBD2 matching 10 bases. With V trimmed by 3 bases and J by 7 bases, 9 bases remained unmatched. The CDR3 has 15 amino acids. Per the germline V gene, CDR1 is DFQATT and CDR2 is SNEGSKA (reference sequence). DNA for the CDR3: TGCAGTGCTAGGAAGGCTAGCGGGAGTACGAATGAGCAGTTCTTC. Translated: CSARKASGSTNEQFF.

For this clonotype: A single base is all that separates this from a far larger clone, so a read error is likely. This chain connects TRBV20-1 to TRBJ2-1, with 9 bases fitting TRBD1. The V gene end was trimmed by 4 bases and the J gene end by 10 bases; junction bases not matched to a gene: 11. The CDR3 extends over 14 amino acids. The V gene's germline CDR1 is DFQATT and CDR2 SNEGSKA (reference sequence). CDR3 nucleotide sequence: TGCAGTGCTATACAGGGGGCCTCTCTCTACGAGCAGTTCTTC. This encodes CSAIQGASLYEQFF.

This clonotype was counted at least ten times. CDR3 residues: CASSLGLAELVYF. The DNA of the CDR3 is TGTGCCAGCAGCTTAGGGCTAGCGGAACTTGTGTACTTC. The chain is built from TRBV11-2 and TRBJ2-7, with 7 bases matching TRBD2. After removal of 1 base from V and 12 bases from J, the junction contained 9 bases not matched to a gene. This CDR3 comprises 13 residues. CDR1 and CDR2 from the germline V gene are SGHAT and FQNNGV.

The V and J genes are TRBV20-1 and TRBJ2-3; TRBD2 matches at 10 bases. Germline CDR1 reads DFQATT; CDR2 reads SNEGSKA (reference sequence). With V trimmed by 4 bases and J by 1 base, 8 bases remained unmatched. This CDR3 is built from 16 residues. CDR3 nucleotides: TGCAGTGCTAACCTAGCGGGAGAAGTGGGCACAGATACGCAGTATTTT. Translating gives CSANLAGEVGTDTQYF.

The J gene is TRBJ1-5, the V gene TRBV30; the D is unclear. Germline V gene data show CDR1 as GTSNPN and CDR2 as SVGIG (reference sequence). The CDR3 extends over 13 amino acids. Trimming left V 2 bases short and J 3 bases short, with 8 bases between. The chain's CDR3 is CAWSQGSNQPQHF. CDR3 nucleotide sequence: TGTGCCTGGAGTCAAGGGTCCAATCAGCCCCAGCATTTT.

Comment on this clonotype: No DNA is shown, since the ends of the CDR3 on it are uncertain; the CDR3 is the one TCRdb lists. The V and J genes are TRBV21-1 and TRBJ2-2. TRBV21-1 is a known pseudogene. The CDR3 numbers 13 amino acids, ends counted. CDR3 protein: CASSLRPPGSCFF.